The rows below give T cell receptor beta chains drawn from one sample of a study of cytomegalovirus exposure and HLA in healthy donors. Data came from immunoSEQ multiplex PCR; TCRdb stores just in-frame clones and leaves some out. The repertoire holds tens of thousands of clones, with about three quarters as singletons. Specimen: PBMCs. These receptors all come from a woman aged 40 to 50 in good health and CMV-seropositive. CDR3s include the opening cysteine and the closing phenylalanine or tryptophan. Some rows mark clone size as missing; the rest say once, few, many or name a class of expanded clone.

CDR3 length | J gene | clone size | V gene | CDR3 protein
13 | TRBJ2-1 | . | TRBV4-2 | CASSQAELDEQFF
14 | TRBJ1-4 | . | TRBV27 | CASSLGQGNEKLFF
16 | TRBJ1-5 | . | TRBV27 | CASSPGTPYSNQPQHF
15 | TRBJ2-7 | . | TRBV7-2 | CASSLGGVGTYEQYF
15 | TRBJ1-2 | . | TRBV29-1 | CSGLGGELEDEGYTF
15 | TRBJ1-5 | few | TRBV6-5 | CASSYSRDRAQPQHF
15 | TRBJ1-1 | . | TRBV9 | CASSAIGGKLGEAFF
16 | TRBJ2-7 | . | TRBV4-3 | CASSQDARTGENEQYF
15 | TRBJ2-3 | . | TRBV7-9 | CASSLGESGTDTQYF
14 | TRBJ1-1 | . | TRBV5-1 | CASSLAGTNTEAFF
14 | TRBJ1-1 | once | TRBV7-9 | CASSLDRGGTEAFF
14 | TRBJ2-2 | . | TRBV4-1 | CASSLGISTGELFF
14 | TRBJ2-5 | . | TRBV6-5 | CASSYSSRGETQYF
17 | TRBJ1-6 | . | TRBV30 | CAWSVQVGARGNSPLHF
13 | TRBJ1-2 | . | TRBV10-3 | CAISDPRGYGYTF
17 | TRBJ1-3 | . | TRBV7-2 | CASSLEQGAFSGNTIYF
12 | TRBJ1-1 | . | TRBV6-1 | CASSPLNTEAFF
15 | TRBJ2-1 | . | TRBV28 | CASSLSGSVYNEQFF
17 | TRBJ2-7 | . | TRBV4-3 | CASSQDWGVGFSYEQYF
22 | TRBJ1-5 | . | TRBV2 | CASSAPFVLGTGNSESNQPQHF
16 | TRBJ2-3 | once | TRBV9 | CASSVAQGVGSDTQYF
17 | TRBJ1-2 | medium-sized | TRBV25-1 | CASSKTEGELANYGYTF
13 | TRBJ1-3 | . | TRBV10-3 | CAISGGTGNTIYF
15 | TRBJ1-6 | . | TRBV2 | CASSERTGYNSPLHF
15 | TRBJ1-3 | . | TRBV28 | CASSPPGQAGNTIYF
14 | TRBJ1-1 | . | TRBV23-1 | CASSRDRVHTEAFF
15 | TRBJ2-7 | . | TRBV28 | CASAPGTMSSYEQYF
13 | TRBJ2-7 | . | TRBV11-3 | CASSLDRGTEQYF
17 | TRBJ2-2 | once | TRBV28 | CASSLGGLAGYTGELFF
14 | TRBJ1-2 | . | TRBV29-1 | CSVTTGTGGGGYTF
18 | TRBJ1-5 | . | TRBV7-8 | CASSPRGTGGLRNQPQHF
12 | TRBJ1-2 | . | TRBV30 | CAQAAGYYGYTF
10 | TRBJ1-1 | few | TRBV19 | CASGEGEAFF
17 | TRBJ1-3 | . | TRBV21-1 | CASSNVARGAGGNTIYF
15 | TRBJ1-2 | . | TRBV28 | CASRPQGARGYRYTF
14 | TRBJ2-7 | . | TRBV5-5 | CASSWGAGVREQYF
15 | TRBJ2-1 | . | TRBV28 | CASSFRQGALNEQFF
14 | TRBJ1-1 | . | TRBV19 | CASSIGAMNTEAFF
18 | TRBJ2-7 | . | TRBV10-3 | CAISVSQGPRTSGSQQYF
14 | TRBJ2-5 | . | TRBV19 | CASSIGQSQETQYF
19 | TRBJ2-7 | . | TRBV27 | CASSYTLKREGHLGHEQYF
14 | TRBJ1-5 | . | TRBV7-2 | CASSLEYSPPNQHF
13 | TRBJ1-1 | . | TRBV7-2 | CASSSHRDTEAFF
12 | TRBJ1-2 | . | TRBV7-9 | CSSSLEEYGYTF
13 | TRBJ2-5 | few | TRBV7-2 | CASSYRVQETQYF
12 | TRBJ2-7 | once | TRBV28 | CASRTGTYEQYF
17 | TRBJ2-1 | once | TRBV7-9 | CASSLAVSGSSYNEQFF
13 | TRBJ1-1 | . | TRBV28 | CASSIGVGGVAFF
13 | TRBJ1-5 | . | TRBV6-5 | CASRGGSNQPQHF
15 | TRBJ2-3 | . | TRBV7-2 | CASSRQEPSTDTQYF
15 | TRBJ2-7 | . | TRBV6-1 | CASSGTSGKAYEQYF
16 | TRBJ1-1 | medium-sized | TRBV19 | CASRDTSRGLGTEAFF
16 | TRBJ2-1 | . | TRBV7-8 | CASSLSQTSGGHEQFF
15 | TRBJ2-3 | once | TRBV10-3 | CAISESGLSTDTQYF
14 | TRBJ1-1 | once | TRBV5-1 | CASSQRQGHTEAFF